Listed here are 4 T cell receptor beta chains from one sample, sequenced in a study of T cells after yellow fever vaccination. TCRdb re-called the 5' RACE reads with MiXCR, one entry per CDR3 protein. The table records 200,000 to 250,000 distinct CDR3 sequences, roughly 7.2% of them present only once. Sequencing used CD4+ T cells sorted from PBMCs, obtained 15 days after the yellow fever booster vaccination. These receptors were obtained from a man aged 25-40 years who received the YFV17D yellow fever vaccine.

This clonotype has a handful of counts. The DNA for the CDR3 is TGCAGTGCTAGCATAAAGGCTGAAGCTTTCTTT. Translating gives CSASIKAEAFF. The chain joins TRBV20-1 to TRBJ1-1, with unresolved D. The germline V gene has CDR1 DFQATT and CDR2 SNEGSKA (reference sequence). The length of the CDR3 is 11 residues. V was clipped by 3 bases and J by 6 bases, with 8 bases between them.

This clonotype was recorded a few times. This chain connects TRBV7-2 to TRBJ2-4; no definite D call. Trimming pared 2 bases from V and 9 bases from J, leaving 5 bases between. The length of the CDR3 is 11 residues. Germline CDR1 is SGHTA and CDR2 is FQGNSA. The CDR3 region has the DNA TGTGCCAGCAGCTTAACATCCATTCAGTACTTC. Amino acid sequence: CASSLTSIQYF.

This clonotype has a handful of counts. This sequence joins TRBV20-1 and TRBJ2-5; 10 positions match TRBD2. CDR1 is DFQATT, CDR2 SNEGSKA, per germline (reference sequence). CDR3 size: 14 residues. V shed 1 base and J 5 bases; nucleotides not matched to a gene: 4. CDR3 loop: CSARGLAGVETQYF. The DNA of the CDR3 is TGCAGTGCTAGAGGGCTAGCGGGAGTGGAGACCCAGTACTTC.

This clonotype was seen repeatedly, ten times or more. V and J are TRBV9 and TRBJ2-3; D is undetermined. CDR3 size: 15 residues. Trimming left V 4 bases short and J 0 bases short, with 12 bases between. Germline values: CDR1 SGDLS, CDR2 YYNGEE. In DNA form, the CDR3 reads TGTGCCAGCAGCCCCCGGATGGGTAGCACAGATACGCAGTATTTT. Translated: CASSPRMGSTDTQYF.